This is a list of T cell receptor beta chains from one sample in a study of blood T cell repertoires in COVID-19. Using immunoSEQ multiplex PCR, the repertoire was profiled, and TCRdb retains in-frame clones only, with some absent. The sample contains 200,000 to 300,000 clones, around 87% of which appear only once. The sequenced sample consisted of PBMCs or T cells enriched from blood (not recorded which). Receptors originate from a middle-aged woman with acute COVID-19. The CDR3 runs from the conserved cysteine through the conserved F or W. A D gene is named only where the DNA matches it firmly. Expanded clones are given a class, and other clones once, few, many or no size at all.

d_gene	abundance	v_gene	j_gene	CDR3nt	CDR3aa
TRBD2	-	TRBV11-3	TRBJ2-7	TGTGCCAGCAGCGTTAGCGGGGCGCATACCTACGAGCAGTACTTC	CASSVSGAHTYEQYF
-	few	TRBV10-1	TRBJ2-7	TGCGCCAGCAGTGAGCAGGACATGACCTACGAGCAGTACTTC	CASSEQDMTYEQYF
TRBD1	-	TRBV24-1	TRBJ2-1	TGTGCCACCAGTGATGGTGGACAGGGGCCCTACAATGAGCAGTTCTTC	CATSDGGQGPYNEQFF
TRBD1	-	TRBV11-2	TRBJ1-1	TGTGCCAGCAGCTTAGCGGGGACAGAAAACACTGAAGCTTTCTTT	CASSLAGTENTEAFF
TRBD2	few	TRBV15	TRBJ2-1	TGTGCCACCAGCAGAGATTTCACGGGAGGACGAAGCAATGAGCAGTTCTTC	CATSRDFTGGRSNEQFF
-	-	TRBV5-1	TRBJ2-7	TGCGCCAGCAGCTTGGTTGCGGGATACGAGCAGTACTTC	CASSLVAGYEQYF
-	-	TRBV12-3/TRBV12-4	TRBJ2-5	TGTGCCAGCAGTCCGGGAGACCAAGAGACCCAGTACTTC	CASSPGDQETQYF
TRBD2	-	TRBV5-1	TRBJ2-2	TGCGCCAGCGAATTAGCGGGAGAAACCGGGGAGCTGTTTTTT	CASELAGETGELFF
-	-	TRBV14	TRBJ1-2	TGTGCCAGCAGCCACGACAGATCCTACTATGGCTACACCTTC	CASSHDRSYYGYTF
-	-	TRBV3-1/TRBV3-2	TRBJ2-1	TGTGCCAGCAGCCAAGAGTCGCTGGGAGGGGGGCAGTTCTTC	CASSQESLGGGQFF
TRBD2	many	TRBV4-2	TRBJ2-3	TGTGCCAGCAGCCAAGATAGCGGGAGGGCCGTTTCTCCAGATACGCAGTATTTT	CASSQDSGRAVSPDTQYF
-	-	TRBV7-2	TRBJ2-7	TGTGCCAGCAGCCCAGACTCAACTGGACTAAGCTACGAGCAGTACTTC	CASSPDSTGLSYEQYF
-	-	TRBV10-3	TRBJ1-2	TGTGCCATCATAGCGGGCGCGGCAGGGAACTATGGCTACACCTTC	CAIIAGAAGNYGYTF
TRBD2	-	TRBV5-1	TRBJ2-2	TGCGCCAGCAGCCCTGCTAGCGGGGGGAACACCGGGGAGCTGTTTTTT	CASSPASGGNTGELFF
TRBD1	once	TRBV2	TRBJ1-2	TGTGCCAGCAAGCCCTTGAGGGGACAGACCTATGGCTACACCTTC	CASKPLRGQTYGYTF
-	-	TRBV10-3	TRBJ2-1	TGTGCCATCAGTTTCAGGGGTGGCGATGAGCAGTTCTTC	CAISFRGGDEQFF
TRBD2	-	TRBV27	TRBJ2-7	TGTGCCAGCAGTTTAATGGGGACTAGAGCGTTCGAGCAGTACTTC	CASSLMGTRAFEQYF
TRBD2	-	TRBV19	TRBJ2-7	TGTGCCAGTAGTATTTCCGGGACTAGCAACGAGCAGTACTTC	CASSISGTSNEQYF
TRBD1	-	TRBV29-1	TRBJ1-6	TGCAGCGTCGGGACAGCCTATAATTCACCCCTCCACTTT	CSVGTAYNSPLHF
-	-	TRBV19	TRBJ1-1	TGTGCCAGTAGTATCCGCTCAAAGGGAGGGACTGAAGCTTTCTTT	CASSIRSKGGTEAFF
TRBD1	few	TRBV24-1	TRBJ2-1	TGTGCCACCAGTGATTTGGGCCGGGGCAGGGGGCGGCCCGAATTCTTCTTC	CATSDLGRGRGRPEFFF
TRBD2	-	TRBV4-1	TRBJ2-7	TGCGCCAGCAGCCAAGATCAATTAGCGGGACGTTACGAGCAGTACTTC	CASSQDQLAGRYEQYF
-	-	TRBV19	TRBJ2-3	TGTGCCAGTAGTATAGGACGGGTAGAGGTCACAGATACGCAGTATTTT	CASSIGRVEVTDTQYF
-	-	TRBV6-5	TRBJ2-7	TGTGCCAGCAGCCGAACCCGGGACTCCACCTACGAGCAGTACTTC	CASSRTRDSTYEQYF
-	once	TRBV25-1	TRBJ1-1	TGTGCCAGCAGCCAAACCGGGGGACTTGGAACTGAAGCTTTCTTT	CASSQTGGLGTEAFF
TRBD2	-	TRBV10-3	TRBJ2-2	TGTGCCATCACAGGCGGAAACGGGACTAGCGTCGTCACCGGGGAGCTGTTTTTT	CAITGGNGTSVVTGELFF
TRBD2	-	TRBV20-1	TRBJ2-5	TGCAGTGCTAGTCGTGGACTAGCGGGAGCTAGTGTTGAGACCCAGTACTTC	CSASRGLAGASVETQYF
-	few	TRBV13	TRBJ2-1	TGTGCCAGCAGCCCACGCCTCCTAGCTGAGGAGCAGTTCTTC	CASSPRLLAEEQFF
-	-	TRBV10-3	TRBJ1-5	TGTGCCATCAGTGAGTCATCCAGTAGCAATCAGCCCCAGCATTTT	CAISESSSSNQPQHF
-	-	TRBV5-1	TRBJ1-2	TGCGCCAGCAGCCCCGGAGCCGGAGACAGTGGCTACACCTTC	CASSPGAGDSGYTF
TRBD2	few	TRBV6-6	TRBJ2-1	TGTGCCAGCAGGCGACGGGTAGCGGGAGGGATTAACTACAATGAGCAGTTCTTC	CASRRRVAGGINYNEQFF
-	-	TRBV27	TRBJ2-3	TGTGCCAGCAGTTACTATAGCACAGATACGCAGTATTTT	CASSYYSTDTQYF
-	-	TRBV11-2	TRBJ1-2	TGTGCCAGCAGGCCGATTTCGGGAGGAGGCTATGGCTACACCTTC	CASRPISGGGYGYTF
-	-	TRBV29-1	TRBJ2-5	TGCAGCGTTGGCGGCAGGGACTACCAAGAGACCCAGTACTTC	CSVGGRDYQETQYF
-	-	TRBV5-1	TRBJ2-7	TGCGCCAGCAGCTCGCTGATGGCGGGATCGGGTGAGCAGTACTTC	CASSSLMAGSGEQYF
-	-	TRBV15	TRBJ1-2	TGTGCCACCAGCAGAGAGAAAGGACAGACCTATGGCTACACCTTC	CATSREKGQTYGYTF
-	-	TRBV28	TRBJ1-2	TGTGCCAGCAGTCCTGATCGTCAGGGGGGCTACACCTTC	CASSPDRQGGYTF
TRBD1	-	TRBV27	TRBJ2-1	TGTGCCAGCAGTTTATCGGGACAGAGCTCCTACAATGAGCAGTTCTTC	CASSLSGQSSYNEQFF
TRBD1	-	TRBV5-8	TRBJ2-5	TGTGCCAGCAGCTGGGGGACAGGCCAAGAGACCCAGTACTTC	CASSWGTGQETQYF
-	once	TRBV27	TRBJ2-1	TGTGCCAGCAGTATCCCGGGGCGGGGTGGCAATGAGCAGTTCTTC	CASSIPGRGGNEQFF
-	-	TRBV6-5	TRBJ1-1	TGTGCCAGCAGCAGGGGGAACACTGAAGCTTTCTTT	CASSRGNTEAFF
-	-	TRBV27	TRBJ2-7	TGTGCCAGCAGTTTAGCGGGGAGACCTTACGAGCAGTACTTC	CASSLAGRPYEQYF
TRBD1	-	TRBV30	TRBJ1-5	TGTGCCTGGTCAACAGGGGAAAGTCAGCCCCAGCATTTT	CAWSTGESQPQHF
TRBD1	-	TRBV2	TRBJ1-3	TGTGCCAGCATCGGACAGGGGTTATCTGGAAACACCATATATTTT	CASIGQGLSGNTIYF
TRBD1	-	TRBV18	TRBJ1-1	TGTGCCACAGAGGGACAGGGCGACACTGAAGCTTTCTTT	CATEGQGDTEAFF
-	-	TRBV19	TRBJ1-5	TGTGCCAGTAGCCTCGGTAGCAATCAGCCCCAGCATTTT	CASSLGSNQPQHF
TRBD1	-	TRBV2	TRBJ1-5	TGTGCCAGCAGTGTCCGGACAGGGGGCACTCAGCCCCAGCATTTT	CASSVRTGGTQPQHF
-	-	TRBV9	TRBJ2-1	TGTGCCAGCAGTTTTGCGGGACTTGGGTCCAATGAGCAGTTCTTC	CASSFAGLGSNEQFF
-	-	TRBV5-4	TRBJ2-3	TGTGCCAGCAGCAGCCCTGTGTCAGATACGCAGTATTTT	CASSSPVSDTQYF
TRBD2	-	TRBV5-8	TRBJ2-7	TGTGCCAGCAGCCCGACTAGCGGGAGGGCCCGCGAGCAGTACTTC	CASSPTSGRAREQYF
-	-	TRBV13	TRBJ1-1	TGTGCCAGCAGCTTACCCGGCGGCGGAACAATGAACACTGAAGCTTTCTTT	CASSLPGGGTMNTEAFF
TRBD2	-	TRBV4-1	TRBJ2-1	TGCGCCAGCAGCCGGGGGACTAGCGGGATCGTTCAGTTCTTC	CASSRGTSGIVQFF
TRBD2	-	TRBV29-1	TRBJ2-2	TGCAGCGTTGAGCCTAGCGGGAGGAACACCGGGGAGCTGTTTTTT	CSVEPSGRNTGELFF
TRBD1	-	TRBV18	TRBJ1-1	TGTGCCAGCTCACCGACAGGGGATACTGAAGCTTTCTTT	CASSPTGDTEAFF
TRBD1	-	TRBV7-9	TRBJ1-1	TGTGCCAGCAGCCAGGGGGGGAACACTGAAGCTTTCTTT	CASSQGGNTEAFF
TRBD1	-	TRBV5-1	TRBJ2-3	TGCGCCAGCAGCTTGGCCGTGACCCGGACAGGCGATACGCAGTATTTT	CASSLAVTRTGDTQYF
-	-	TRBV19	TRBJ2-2	TGTGCCAGTAGTATTGACGGGCGGGGTAGCGGGGAGCTGTTTTTT	CASSIDGRGSGELFF